One and the same sample provided the 11 T cell receptor beta chains below, sequenced in a study of cytomegalovirus exposure and HLA in healthy donors. The study ran its PCR with 60 Vbeta and 13 Jbeta primers. Sequencing used immunoSEQ multiplex PCR; TCRdb keeps in-frame clones, though not all of them. Among roughly 110,000 clones listed, 74% were seen once. The specimen was PBMCs. These receptors came from a human donor in good health.

The chain carries TRBV5-1 and TRBJ2-1, with D unresolved. The V end was cut by 7 bases, the J end by 5 bases, with 10 bases between. This CDR3 contains 12 residues. Germline V gene data show CDR1 as SGHRS and CDR2 as YFSETQ. The CDR3 spells CASGETNNEQFF. Written as DNA, the CDR3 is TGCGCCAGCGGAGAGACCAACAATGAGCAGTTCTTC.

The chain has TRBV29-1 and TRBJ2-5; D uncertain. There are 12 residues in the CDR3. In germline, CDR1 is SQVTM, CDR2 ANQGSEA. Trimming took off 5 bases at V and 7 bases at J, with 14 bases between the two ends. The CDR3 coding sequence is TGCAGCGTTCGAGGTTGGTTTGGGACCCAGTACTTC. It yields the protein CSVRGWFGTQYF.

The DNA of the CDR3 is TGTGCCAGCAGCCAGGACAGGGGGCGTACCTACGAGCAGTACTTC. This encodes CASSQDRGRTYEQYF. The gene calls are TRBV7-2 and TRBJ2-7; 11 nucleotides match TRBD1. The J segment lost 2 bases and the V segment lost 5 bases, leaving 5 bases of the junction unmatched. This CDR3 has 15 amino acids. In germline, CDR1 is SGHTA, CDR2 FQGNSA.

The chain uses TRBV30 and TRBJ1-2, with D possibly matching TRBD1 (5 bases). Germline V gives CDR1 GTSNPN, CDR2 SVGIG (reference sequence). This CDR3 is built from 13 residues. V gave up 5 bases and J gave up 5 bases, with 15 bases separating them. The CDR3 loop reads CAWDTGRLYGYTF. CDR3 DNA: TGTGCCTGGGATACAGGACGTCTTTATGGCTACACCTTC.

Details on this clone: Other DNA sequences in the sample encode the same CDR3. The genes are TRBV6-5 and TRBJ1-5, with TRBD1 identical over 7 bases. The CDR3 sequence is 14 residues long. The J segment lost 5 bases and the V segment lost 5 bases, leaving 6 bases of the junction unmatched. The germline V gene encodes CDR1 MNHEY and CDR2 SVGAGI. The CDR3, as DNA: TGTGCCAGCAGTCGACAGGGAGGAGATCAGCCCCAGCATTTT. It is translated as CASSRQGGDQPQHF.

CDR3 nucleotide sequence: TGTGCCAGCAGCCCCTTTCTAGGGGGCTCTGGGGCCAACGTCCTGACTTTC. It yields the protein CASSPFLGGSGANVLTF. This chain links TRBV7-2 with TRBJ2-6, with D tentatively TRBD1 (6 bases). This CDR3 is 17 amino acids long. The V and J ends lost 5 bases and 0 bases respectively, with 14 bases between them. In germline, CDR1 is SGHTA, CDR2 FQGNSA.

This rearrangement joins TRBV7-9 to TRBJ1-1; D is possibly TRBD1 (6 bases). The CDR3 length is 13 residues. Per germline, CDR1 SEHNR and CDR2 FQNEAQ (reference sequence). Between the trimmed V and J ends, which lost 3 bases and 4 bases, there was a span of 9 bases. The chain's CDR3 is CASSFLTGTEAFF. In nucleotides, the CDR3 is TGTGCCAGCAGCTTTCTGACAGGCACTGAAGCTTTCTTT.

This chain links TRBV14 with TRBJ2-7; TRBD1 agrees at 8 bases. The trim removed 4 bases at V and 5 bases at J, leaving 10 bases unmatched. CDR3 length equals 15 residues. The germline gives CDR1 SGHDN, CDR2 FVKESK. DNA for the CDR3: TGTGCCAGCAGCCTAAGAACAGGGGGTTATAACGAGCAGTACTTC. Amino acid sequence: CASSLRTGGYNEQYF. The entire variable domain, with the rest obtained from reference TRBV14 and TRBJ2-7, is as follows: EAGVTQFPSHSVIEKGQTVTLRCDPISGHDNLYWYRRVMGKEIKFLLHFVKESKQDESGMPNNRFLAERTGGTYSTLKVQPAELEDSGVYFCASSLRTGGYNEQYFGPGTRLTVT.

J is TRBJ2-1 and V is TRBV19, with 8 nucleotides matching TRBD2. Per the germline V gene, CDR1 is LNHDA and CDR2 is SQIVND (reference sequence). V gave up 7 bases and J gave up 0 bases; unmatched junction bases: 5. The CDR3 covers 15 residues. The CDR3 DNA follows: TGTGCCAGTAATCCGGGACTAGGCTCCTACAATGAGCAGTTCTTC. It translates to CASNPGLGSYNEQFF.

For this clone: Germline and junction disagree at one end, which may indicate a read error. This same CDR3 is encoded by further DNA sequences in the sample. The chain links TRBV5-6 to TRBJ1-2; D not resolved. This CDR3 region has 14 residues. Germline CDR1 and CDR2: SGHDT and YYEEEE. CDR3 nucleotide sequence: TGCGCCAGCAGCCTCCCACCTACTAACTATGGCTACACCTTC. Translating it yields CASSLPPTNYGYTF.

The rearrangement joins TRBV6-5 to TRBJ2-7; D perhaps matches TRBD2 (6 bases). Germline values: CDR1 MNHEY, CDR2 SVGAGI. CDR3 size: 15 residues. Trimming took off 2 bases at V and 2 bases at J, with 13 bases between the two ends. CDR3 loop: CASSYAGLKTYEQYF. In nucleotides, the CDR3 is TGTGCCAGCAGTTACGCGGGACTCAAAACCTACGAGCAGTACTTC.